The text below deals with one T cell receptor (beta chain). Its antigen is not yet known. Per-nucleotide qualities are absent, and no much larger clonotype sits a single base away. The data derive from a study of identical twins (dated by TCRdb to about 2016). The study in broad terms: To test whether fetal clonotypes persist, this study deep-sequenced TCR alpha and beta repertoires from monozygotic twins, from unrelated adults of various ages, and from cord blood. To rule out contamination, replicate twin experiments were performed at different times with different library preparation protocols.

Libraries were made using 5' RACE. The sequencer was an Illumina HiSeq 2000. Template switching added a universal primer binding site, and the final cDNA carried a unique molecular identifier that allowed TCR cDNA molecules to be counted accurately. Specific primers in the conserved constant-segment region were used to synthesize first-strand cDNA for the TCR alpha and beta chains. To control for contamination, each cDNA library was double barcoded with a SMART-Mk sample barcode plus Illumina barcodes. Two successive PCR steps introduced TruSeq adapter sequences along with Illumina sample barcodes. The TCR alpha and beta cDNA libraries were sequenced on the Illumina HiSeq platform using custom primers. Per the original workflow: MiGEC processed the raw reads to extract unique molecular identifiers, while MiXCR was used to determine the CDR3 positions. For each individual, recombination models were inferred using an EM algorithm with the repgenHMM and IGoR tools. The analysis of shared clonotypes was done with the tcR package in R, with sharing normalized by the product of cloneset sizes. Out-of-frame nonproductive sequences were analyzed to study raw recombination free of thymic and clonal selection effects. Through fastp at Q25 and MiXCR, TCRdb rebuilt clones from the public reads, retaining in-frame beta chains. Every distinct CDR3 protein forms one entry, paired with its most common genes and DNA. TCRdb assigned the V and J calls; the authors' analysis was not used. The sample data list 450,000 or so distinct CDR3 sequences, and more than 20% of these were observed just once. The biggest ten clones account for about 2.9% of the sample.

Trimming at the junction amounts to 5 bases on V and 8 bases on J, and the germline ends lie 14 bases apart. The cysteine opens and the phenylalanine closes a CDR3 of 13 amino acids. CDR3 DNA only is kept here, 39 bases in frame from base 1. According to the germline V gene, CDR1 reads SGHRS and CDR2 reads YFSETQ. What the study reported, not specific to this receptor: Compared with coincidental sharing between unrelated individuals, an excess of low generation-probability sequences was observed among out-of-frame TCR alpha sequences shared between twins. In monozygotic twins, out-of-frame TCR alpha sharing was systematically underestimated by recombination models, although the models agreed with sharing between unrelated individuals. Excess twin sharing in beta out-of-frame sequences was weaker because fewer shared sequences lowered the signal-to-noise ratio. Invariant T cells such as MAIT and iNKT could partly confound zero-insertion analyses, though diverse VJ usage argued against this for most clonotypes. Because the same donors could not be followed over many years, the conclusions depended on cross-sectional statistical analysis. Abundant cord blood beta clonotypes had fewer insertions, young adult naive repertoires showed a similar but weaker trend, and memory repertoires showed no such trend.

Every donor was a healthy Caucasian. Three pairs of female monozygotic twins, all aged roughly 18 to 29 years, made up the twin cohort. Positive isolation kits from Invitrogen were used to isolate CD4+ and CD8+ T cell populations. This same sample was also part of a study on T cells expressing NK-cell markers. As the second publication notes: TCR beta-chain repertoires were profiled in sorted CD3+CD56+NKG2C+, CD3+CD56+NKG2C- and CD3+CD56-NKG2C+ T-cell subsets from seven or eight donors. Of the eight sequenced donors, seven were found to be HCMV-seropositive and one was found to be HCMV-seronegative. To restrict sorting to alphabetaTCR-expressing T cells, an anti-gammadeltaTCR antibody was added in several experiments. In roughly six donors, the dominant CD3+CD56+NKG2C+ clonotypes were among the top 10 CD8+ clonotypes and accounted for about 1.0-7.0% of CD8+ T cells. Those dominant clonotypes were again the most abundant among CD3+CD56-NKG2C+ cells in several donors, at about 28.3-60.1%. It remained unclear whether the expanded NKG2C-expressing T cell clones were specific for HCMV antigens. The eight sequenced donors were randomly selected healthy volunteers, three men and five women. HCMV-specific IgG was detected in serum with a commercial ELISA kit to determine HCMV serostatus. MIGEC handled demultiplexing of the reads and grouping by UMI, while MiTCR was used to assemble and quantify clonotypes. To exclude erroneous sequences, any TCR cDNA sequence not supported by at least two reads was discarded. The tcR package was used for downstream repertoire analysis, with clonotypes matched between fractions based on CDR3 nucleotide sequence plus V segment. Antigen specificity was annotated against VDJdb with VDJmatch, allowing one amino acid substitution in CDR3.

This sequence originates from a woman between 18 and 29 years old in good health. What was sequenced was CD4+ T cells sorted from blood. Rearrangement joined TRBV5-1 to TRBJ2-1; the D gene remains uncertain. In nucleotide form, the sequence is TGCGCCAGCAGTAAGTCCGCTGAAGATGAGCAGTTCTTC. The encoded protein is CASSKSAEDEQFF.